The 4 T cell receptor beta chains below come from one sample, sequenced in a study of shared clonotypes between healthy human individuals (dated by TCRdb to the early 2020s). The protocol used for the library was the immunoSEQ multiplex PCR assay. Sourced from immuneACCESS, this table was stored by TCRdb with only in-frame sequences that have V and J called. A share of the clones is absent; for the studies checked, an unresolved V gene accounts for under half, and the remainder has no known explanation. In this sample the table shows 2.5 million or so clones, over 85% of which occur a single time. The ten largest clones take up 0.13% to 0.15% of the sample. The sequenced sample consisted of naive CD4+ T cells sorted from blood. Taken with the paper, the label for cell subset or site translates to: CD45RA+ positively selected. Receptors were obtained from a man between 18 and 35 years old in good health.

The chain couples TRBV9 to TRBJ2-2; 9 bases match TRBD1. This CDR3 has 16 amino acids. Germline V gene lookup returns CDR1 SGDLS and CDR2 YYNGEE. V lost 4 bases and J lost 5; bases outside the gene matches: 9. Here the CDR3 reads CASSPSDGTGTGELFF. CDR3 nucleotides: TGTGCCAGCAGCCCCTCAGACGGGACAGGGACCGGGGAGCTGTTTTTT.

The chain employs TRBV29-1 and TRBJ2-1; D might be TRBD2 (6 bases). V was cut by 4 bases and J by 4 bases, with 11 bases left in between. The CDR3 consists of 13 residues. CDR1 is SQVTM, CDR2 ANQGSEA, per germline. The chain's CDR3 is CSVGGGVYNEQFF. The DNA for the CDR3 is TGCAGCGTTGGTGGCGGGGTTTACAATGAGCAGTTCTTC.

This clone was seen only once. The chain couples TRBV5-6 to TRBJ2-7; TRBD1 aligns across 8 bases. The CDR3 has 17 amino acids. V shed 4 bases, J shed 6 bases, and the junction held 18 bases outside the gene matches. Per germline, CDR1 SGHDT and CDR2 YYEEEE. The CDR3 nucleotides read TGTGCCAGCAGCCCCGTCGGGACAGGCATGGCCCGCGGCGAGCAGTACTTC. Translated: CASSPVGTGMARGEQYF.

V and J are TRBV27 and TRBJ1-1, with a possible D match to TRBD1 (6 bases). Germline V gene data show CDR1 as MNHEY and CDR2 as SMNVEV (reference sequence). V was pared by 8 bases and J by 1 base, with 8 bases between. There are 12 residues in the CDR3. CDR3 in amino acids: CASGQRNTEAFF. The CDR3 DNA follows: TGTGCCAGCGGACAGAGGAACACTGAAGCTTTCTTT.